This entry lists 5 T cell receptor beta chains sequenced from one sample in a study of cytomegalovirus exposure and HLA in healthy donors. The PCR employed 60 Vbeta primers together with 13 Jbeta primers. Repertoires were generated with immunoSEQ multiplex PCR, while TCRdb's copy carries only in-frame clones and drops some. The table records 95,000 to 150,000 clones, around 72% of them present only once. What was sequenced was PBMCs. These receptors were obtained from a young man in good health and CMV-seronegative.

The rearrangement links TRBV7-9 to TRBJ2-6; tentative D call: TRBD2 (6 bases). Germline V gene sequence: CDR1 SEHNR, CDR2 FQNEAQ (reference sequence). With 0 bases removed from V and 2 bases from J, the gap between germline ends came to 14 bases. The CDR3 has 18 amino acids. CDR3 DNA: TGTGCCAGCAGCTTAGCGCCGGGGGAAGTTCCTGGGGCCAACGTCCTGACTTTC. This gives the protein CASSLAPGEVPGANVLTF.

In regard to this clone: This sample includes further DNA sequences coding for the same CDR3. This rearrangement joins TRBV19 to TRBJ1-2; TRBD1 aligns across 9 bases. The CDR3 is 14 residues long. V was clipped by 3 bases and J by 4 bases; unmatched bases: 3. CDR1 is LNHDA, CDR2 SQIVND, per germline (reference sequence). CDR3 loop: CASSIGQGPYGYTF. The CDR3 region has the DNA TGTGCCAGTAGTATTGGACAGGGGCCCTATGGCTACACCTTC. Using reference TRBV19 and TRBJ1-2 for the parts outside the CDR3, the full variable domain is DGGITQSPKYLFRKEGQNVTLSCEQNLNHDAMYWYRQDPGQGLRLIYYSQIVNDFQKGDIAEGYSVSREKKESFPLTVTSAQKNPTAFYLCASSIGQGPYGYTFGSGTRLTVV.

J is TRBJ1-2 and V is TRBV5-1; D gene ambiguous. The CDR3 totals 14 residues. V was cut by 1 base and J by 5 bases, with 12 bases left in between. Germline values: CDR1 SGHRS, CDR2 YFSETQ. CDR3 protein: CASSLSVEQYGYTF. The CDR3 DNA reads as TGCGCCAGCAGCTTGAGTGTAGAACAGTATGGCTACACCTTC.

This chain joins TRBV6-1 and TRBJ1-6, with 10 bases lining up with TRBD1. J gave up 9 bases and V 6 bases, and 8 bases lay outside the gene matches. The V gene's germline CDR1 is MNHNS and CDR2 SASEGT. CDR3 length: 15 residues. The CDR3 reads CASRHGQGVGSPLHF. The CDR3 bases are TGTGCCAGCAGACATGGACAGGGGGTTGGTTCACCCCTCCACTTT.

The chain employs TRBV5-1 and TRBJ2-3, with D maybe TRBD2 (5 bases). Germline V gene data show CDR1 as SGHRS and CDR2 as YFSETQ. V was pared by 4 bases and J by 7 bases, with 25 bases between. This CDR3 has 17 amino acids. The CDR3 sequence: CASSQDFLLVGSNTQYF. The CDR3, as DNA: TGCGCCAGCAGCCAGGACTTTCTGTTAGTAGGCTCAAATACGCAGTATTTT.